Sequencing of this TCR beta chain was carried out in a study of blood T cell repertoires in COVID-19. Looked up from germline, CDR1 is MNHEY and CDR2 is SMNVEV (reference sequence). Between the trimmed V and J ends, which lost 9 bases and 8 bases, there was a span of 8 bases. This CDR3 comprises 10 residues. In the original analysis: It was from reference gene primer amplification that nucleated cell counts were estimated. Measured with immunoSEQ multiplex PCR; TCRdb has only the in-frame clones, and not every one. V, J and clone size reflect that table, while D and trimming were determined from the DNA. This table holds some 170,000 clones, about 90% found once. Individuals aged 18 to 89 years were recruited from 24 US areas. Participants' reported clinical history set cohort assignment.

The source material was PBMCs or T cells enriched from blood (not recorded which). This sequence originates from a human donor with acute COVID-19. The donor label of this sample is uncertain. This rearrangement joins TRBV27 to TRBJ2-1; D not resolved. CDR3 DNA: TGTGCCAGGGCCCCGTATGAGCAGTTCTTC. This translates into CARAPYEQFF.